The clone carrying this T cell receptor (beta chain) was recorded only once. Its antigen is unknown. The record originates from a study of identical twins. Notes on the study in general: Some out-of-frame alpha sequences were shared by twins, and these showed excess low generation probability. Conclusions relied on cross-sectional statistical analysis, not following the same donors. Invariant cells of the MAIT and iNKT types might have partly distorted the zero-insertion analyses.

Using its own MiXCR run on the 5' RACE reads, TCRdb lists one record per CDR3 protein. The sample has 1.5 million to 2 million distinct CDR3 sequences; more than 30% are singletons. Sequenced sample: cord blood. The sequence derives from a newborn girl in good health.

In DNA, the CDR3 is TGTGCCAGCAGCGACCGTCTTAGGAGCTCCTACAATGAGCAGTACTTC. It encodes CASSDRLRSSYNEQYF. This rearrangement joins TRBV9 to TRBJ2-1, with no clear D. The assigned J gene may be wrong: the sequence end matches TRBJ2-7 better. CDR3 length equals 16 residues. Germline lookup yields CDR1 SGDLS and CDR2 YYNGEE.